The clone carrying this TCR beta chain was seen ten or more times. Naive CD8 T cells were sorted, and the gate applied was CD8+CD4-CCR7+CD45RA+. Preparation of the bulk TCR libraries relied on previously described methods and listed TCR primers. From the PCR reads, TCRdb called clonotypes with MiXCR, one entry per CDR3 protein. The sample gives about 640,000 distinct CDR3 sequences, just under 20% of which show up once; 0.85% to 0.9% is in the top ten. The J segment lost 4 bases and the V segment lost 5 bases, leaving 6 bases of the junction unmatched. The germline V gene has CDR1 MNHEY and CDR2 SMNVEV (reference sequence). CDR3 length equals 14 residues. This record belongs to a study of molecular identifiers for immune sequencing clone quantification.

The receptor was isolated from a human donor in good health. Some libraries in this study had Jurkat cell RNA spiked in. V is TRBV27 and J is TRBJ2-7, with 9 bases identical to TRBD1. Material for sequencing was naive CD8+ T cells from blood, with Jurkat cell RNA spiked in. As for subset: FACS-sorted CD8+CD4-CCR7+CD45RA+ naive T cells. CDR3 protein: CASSPWDREYEQYF. DNA of the CDR3: TGTGCCAGCAGTCCCTGGGACAGGGAGTACGAGCAGTACTTC.